These 13 T cell receptor beta chains were all obtained from the same sample, sequenced in a study of OX40 agonist ivuxolimab in advanced cancers. Produced via immunoSEQ multiplex PCR; TCRdb's table is partial and in-frame only. The sample holds tens of thousands of clones, 84% seen once. Source: CD4+ or CD8+ T cells sorted from blood, taken in a trial of the OX40 agonist ivuxolimab. The receptors here all came from an adult with an advanced solid tumor such as melanoma, head and neck, liver or kidney cancer.

In DNA form, the CDR3 reads TGTGCCAGCAGCGGTGAACAGATCTCTAACTATGGCTACACCTTC. It is translated as CASSGEQISNYGYTF. The chain employs TRBV7-8 and TRBJ1-2; D is unresolved. The V gene's germline CDR1 is SGHVS and CDR2 FQNEAQ. This CDR3 is 15 amino acids long. The V and J ends lost 5 bases and 0 bases respectively, with 13 bases between them.

The genes are TRBV7-9 and TRBJ2-5; D may be TRBD1 or TRBD2 (6 bases each). The V gene lost 1 base and the J gene lost 5 bases, with 17 bases spanning the gap. The CDR3 runs 16 residues. The germline V gene has CDR1 SEHNR and CDR2 FQNEAQ (reference sequence). Here the CDR3 reads CASSLGRGRGGETQYF. CDR3 DNA sequence: TGTGCCAGCAGCTTAGGGAGGGGCAGGGGAGGCGAGACCCAGTACTTC.

This clone occurred a few times. The chain couples TRBV15 to TRBJ2-1; 15 bases map to TRBD2. V was clipped by 5 bases and J by 3 bases; unmatched bases: 14. Per the germline V gene, CDR1 is LNHNV and CDR2 is YYDKDF (reference sequence). This CDR3 is built from 20 residues. The CDR3 DNA follows: TGTGCCACCAGCCCCCGGGGAGGGACTAGCGGGGGGTCCGTCTACAATGAGCAGTTCTTC. This codes for CATSPRGGTSGGSVYNEQFF.

This clone was seen just once. The gene calls are TRBV27 and TRBJ2-7; either TRBD1 or TRBD2 may supply D (6 bases each). Trimming shortened V by 3 bases and J by 5 bases, and 11 bases separated the two germline ends. In germline, CDR1 is MNHEY, CDR2 SMNVEV (reference sequence). The CDR3 is 13 residues long. CDR3 bases: TGTGCCAGCAGTTTTTGGGGGGCCCACGAGCAGTACTTC. Protein product: CASSFWGAHEQYF.

This chain uses TRBV21-1 with TRBJ2-7; the DNA was not used to check the table's D call, TRBD2. TRBV21-1 has pseudogene status. This CDR3 comprises 16 residues. CDR3 region: CASSKVGTSGSYEQYF. The CDR3 nucleotides are TGTGCCAGCAGCAAAGTCGGGACTAGCGGTTCCTACGAGCAGTACTTC.

This sequence joins TRBV2 and TRBJ1-3; D is perhaps TRBD1 (6 bases). The CDR3 spans 14 residues. Germline V gene sequence: CDR1 SNHLY, CDR2 FYNNEI. Trimming took 6 bases from V and 8 from J, leaving 17 bases between them. Here the CDR3 DNA reads TGTGCCAGCAGAACCCGGGACACCGGAGACACCATATATTTT. Its protein is CASRTRDTGDTIYF.

The CDR3 coding sequence is TGCAGCGTCGCACAGGGGGGTGGCTACACCTTC. This codes for CSVAQGGGYTF. The chain combines TRBV29-1 with TRBJ1-2; 8 bases map to TRBD1. V dropped 6 bases and J dropped 7; count of bases not matched to a gene: 4. The V gene's germline CDR1 is SQVTM and CDR2 ANQGSEA. CDR3 length: 11 amino acids.

The chain links TRBV15 to TRBJ1-2; D ambiguous. V shed 0 bases and J shed 0 bases, with 5 bases lying between them. The CDR3 sequence is 14 residues long. The germline gives CDR1 LNHNV, CDR2 YYDKDF (reference sequence). This CDR3 is CATSREVTNYGYTF. The CDR3 DNA follows: TGTGCCACCAGCAGAGAGGTGACTAACTATGGCTACACCTTC.

As for this clone: The sample holds other DNA sequences that translate to the same CDR3. The chain uses TRBV5-1 and TRBJ2-5; 8 bases match TRBD2. J was trimmed by 5 bases and V by 0 bases; bases with no gene match: 12. Germline V lookup: CDR1 SGHRS, CDR2 YFSETQ. The CDR3 is made up of 17 amino acids. The CDR3 reads CASSLDRSGTRGETQYF. The CDR3 DNA sequence: TGCGCCAGCAGCTTGGACCGATCCGGGACTAGAGGGGAGACCCAGTACTTC.

This clone has just one count. This chain uses TRBV10-1 with TRBJ2-7, with a tentative D call TRBD1 (5 bases). Trimming removed 4 bases from V and 6 bases from J, with 13 bases in between. Germline V lookup: CDR1 WNHNN, CDR2 SYGVQD (reference sequence). This CDR3 contains 13 residues. The CDR3 spells CASSVQAPGEQYF. As DNA, the CDR3 is TGCGCCAGCAGTGTACAGGCCCCTGGCGAGCAGTACTTC.

J is TRBJ2-5 and V is TRBV7-2; 7 nucleotides align to TRBD2. Germline assignment: CDR1 SGHTA and CDR2 FQGNSA. The CDR3 sequence is 14 residues long. The trim removed 6 bases at V and 4 bases at J, leaving 8 bases unmatched. CDR3 in amino acids: CASSPTGGTETQYF. The CDR3 bases are TGTGCCAGCAGTCCAACGGGGGGAACAGAGACCCAGTACTTC.

This chain connects TRBV6-5 to TRBJ2-7; D is unclear. The CDR3 is 11 residues long. CDR1 and CDR2 from the germline V gene are MNHEY and SVGAGI. The V gene lost 11 bases and the J gene lost 1 base, with 9 bases spanning the gap. The CDR3 nucleotides are TGTGCCCCGGATATTTCCTACGAGCAGTACTTC. Translating it yields CAPDISYEQYF.

The V call is TRBV9, the J call TRBJ2-1; 8 positions match TRBD2. The V gene end was trimmed by 1 base and the J gene end by 5 bases; junction bases not matched to a gene: 5. The CDR3 is 15 residues long. Germline V gene lookup returns CDR1 SGDLS and CDR2 YYNGEE. CDR3 protein: CASSVSSGAHNEQFF. The CDR3 coding sequence is TGTGCCAGCAGCGTAAGTAGCGGGGCCCACAATGAGCAGTTCTTC.